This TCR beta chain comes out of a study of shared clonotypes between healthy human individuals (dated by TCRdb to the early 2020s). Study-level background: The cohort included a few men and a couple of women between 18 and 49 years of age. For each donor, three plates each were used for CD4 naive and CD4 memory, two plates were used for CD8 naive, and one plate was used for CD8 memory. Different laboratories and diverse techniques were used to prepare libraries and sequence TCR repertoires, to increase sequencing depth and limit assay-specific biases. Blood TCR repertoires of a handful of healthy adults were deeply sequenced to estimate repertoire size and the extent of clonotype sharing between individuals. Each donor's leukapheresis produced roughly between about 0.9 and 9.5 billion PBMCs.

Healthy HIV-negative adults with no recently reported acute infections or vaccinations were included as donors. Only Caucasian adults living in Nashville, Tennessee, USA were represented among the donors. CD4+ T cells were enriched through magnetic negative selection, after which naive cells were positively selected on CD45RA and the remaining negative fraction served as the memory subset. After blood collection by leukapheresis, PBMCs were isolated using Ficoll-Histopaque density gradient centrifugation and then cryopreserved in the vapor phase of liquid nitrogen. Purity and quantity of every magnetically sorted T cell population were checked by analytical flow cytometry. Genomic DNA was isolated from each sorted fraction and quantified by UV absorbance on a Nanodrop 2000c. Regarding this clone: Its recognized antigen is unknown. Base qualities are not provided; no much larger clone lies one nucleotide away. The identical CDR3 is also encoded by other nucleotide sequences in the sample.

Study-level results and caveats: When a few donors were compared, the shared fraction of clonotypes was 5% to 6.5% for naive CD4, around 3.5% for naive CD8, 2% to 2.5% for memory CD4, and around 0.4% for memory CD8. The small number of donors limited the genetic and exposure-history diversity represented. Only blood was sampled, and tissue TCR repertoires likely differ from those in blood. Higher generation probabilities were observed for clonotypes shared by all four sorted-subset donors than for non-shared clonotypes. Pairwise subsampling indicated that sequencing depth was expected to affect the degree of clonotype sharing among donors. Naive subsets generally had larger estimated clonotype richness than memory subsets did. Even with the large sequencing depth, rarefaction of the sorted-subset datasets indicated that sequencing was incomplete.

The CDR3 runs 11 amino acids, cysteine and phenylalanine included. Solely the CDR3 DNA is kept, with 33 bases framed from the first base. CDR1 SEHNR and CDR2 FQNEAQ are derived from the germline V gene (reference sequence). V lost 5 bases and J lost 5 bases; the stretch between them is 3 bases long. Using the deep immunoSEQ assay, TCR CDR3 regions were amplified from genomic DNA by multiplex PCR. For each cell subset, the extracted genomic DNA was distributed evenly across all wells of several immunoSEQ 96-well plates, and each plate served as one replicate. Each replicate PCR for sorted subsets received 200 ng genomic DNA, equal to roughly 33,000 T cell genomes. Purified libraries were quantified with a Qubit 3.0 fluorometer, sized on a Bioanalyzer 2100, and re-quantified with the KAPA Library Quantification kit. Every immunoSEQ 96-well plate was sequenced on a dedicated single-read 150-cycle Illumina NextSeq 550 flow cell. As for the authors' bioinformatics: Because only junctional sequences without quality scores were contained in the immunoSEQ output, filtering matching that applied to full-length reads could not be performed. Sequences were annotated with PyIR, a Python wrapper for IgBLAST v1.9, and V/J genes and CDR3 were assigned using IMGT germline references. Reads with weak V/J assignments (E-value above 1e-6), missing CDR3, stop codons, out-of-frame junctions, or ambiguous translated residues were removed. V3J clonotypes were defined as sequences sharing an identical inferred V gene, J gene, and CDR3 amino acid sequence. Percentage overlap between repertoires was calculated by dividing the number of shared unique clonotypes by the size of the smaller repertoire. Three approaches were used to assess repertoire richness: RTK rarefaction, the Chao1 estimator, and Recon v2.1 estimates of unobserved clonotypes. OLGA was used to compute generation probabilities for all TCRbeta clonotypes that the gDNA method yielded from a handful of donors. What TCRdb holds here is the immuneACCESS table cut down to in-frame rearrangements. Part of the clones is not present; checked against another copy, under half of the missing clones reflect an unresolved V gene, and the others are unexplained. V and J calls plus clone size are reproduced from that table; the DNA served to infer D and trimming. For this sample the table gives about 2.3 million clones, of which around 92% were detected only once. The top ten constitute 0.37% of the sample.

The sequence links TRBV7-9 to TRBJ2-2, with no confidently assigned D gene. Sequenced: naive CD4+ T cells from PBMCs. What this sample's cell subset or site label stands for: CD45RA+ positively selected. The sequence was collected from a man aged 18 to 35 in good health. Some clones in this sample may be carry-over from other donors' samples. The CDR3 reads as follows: CASSTTGELFF. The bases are TGTGCCAGCAGCACAACCGGGGAGCTGTTTTTT.